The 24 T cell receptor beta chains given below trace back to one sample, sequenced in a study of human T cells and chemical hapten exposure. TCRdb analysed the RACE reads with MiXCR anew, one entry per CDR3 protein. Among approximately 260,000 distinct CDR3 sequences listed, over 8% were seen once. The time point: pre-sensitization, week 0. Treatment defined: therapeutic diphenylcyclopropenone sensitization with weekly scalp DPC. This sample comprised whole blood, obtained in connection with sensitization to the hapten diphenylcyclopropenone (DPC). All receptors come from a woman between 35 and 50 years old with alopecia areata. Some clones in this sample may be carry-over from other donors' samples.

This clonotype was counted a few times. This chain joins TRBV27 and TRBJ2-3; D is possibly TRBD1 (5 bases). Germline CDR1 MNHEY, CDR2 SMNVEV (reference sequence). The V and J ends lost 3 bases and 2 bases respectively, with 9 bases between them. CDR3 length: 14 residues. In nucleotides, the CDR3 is TGTGCCAGCAGTTTTGACAGACCCACAGATACGCAGTATTTT. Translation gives CASSFDRPTDTQYF.

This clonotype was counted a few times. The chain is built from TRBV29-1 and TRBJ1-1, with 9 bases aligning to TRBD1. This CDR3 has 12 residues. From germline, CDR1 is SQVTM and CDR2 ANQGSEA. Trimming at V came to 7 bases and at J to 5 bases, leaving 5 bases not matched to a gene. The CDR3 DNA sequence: TGCAGCGGGCACAGGGGGCTTACTGAAGCTTTCTTT. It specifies CSGHRGLTEAFF.

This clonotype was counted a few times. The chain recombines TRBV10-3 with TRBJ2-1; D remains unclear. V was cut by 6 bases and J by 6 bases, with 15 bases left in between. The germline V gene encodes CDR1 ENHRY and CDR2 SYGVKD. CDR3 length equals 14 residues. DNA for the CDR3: TGTGCCATCAGGGCCAAGACGGAATTCAATGAGCAGTTCTTC. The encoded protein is CAIRAKTEFNEQFF.

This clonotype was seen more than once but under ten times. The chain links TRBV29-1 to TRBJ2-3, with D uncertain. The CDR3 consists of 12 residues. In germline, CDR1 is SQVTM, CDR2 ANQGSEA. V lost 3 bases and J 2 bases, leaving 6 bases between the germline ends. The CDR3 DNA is TGCAGCGTTGAGGAGAACACAGATACGCAGTATTTT. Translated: CSVEENTDTQYF.

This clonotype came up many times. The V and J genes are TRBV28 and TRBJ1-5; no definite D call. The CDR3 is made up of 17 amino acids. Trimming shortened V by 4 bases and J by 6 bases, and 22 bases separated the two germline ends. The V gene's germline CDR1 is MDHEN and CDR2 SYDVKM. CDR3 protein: CASSSAVGSRLGQPQHF. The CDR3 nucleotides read TGTGCCAGCAGTTCGGCCGTGGGCAGCCGTTTGGGTCAGCCCCAGCATTTT.

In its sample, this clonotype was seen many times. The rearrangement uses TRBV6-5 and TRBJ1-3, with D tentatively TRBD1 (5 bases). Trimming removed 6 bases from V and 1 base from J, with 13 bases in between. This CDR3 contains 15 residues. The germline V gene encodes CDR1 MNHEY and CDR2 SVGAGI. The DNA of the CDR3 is TGTGCCAGCAGGTTGACAGCTACTTCTGGAAACACCATATATTTT. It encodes CASRLTATSGNTIYF.

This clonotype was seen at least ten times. In nucleotides, the CDR3 is TGCAGCGTTGAGTCTCAGGGAGTTCAGGAGACCCAGTACTTC. Translation: CSVESQGVQETQYF. This chain joins TRBV29-1 and TRBJ2-5; D tentatively reads TRBD1 or TRBD2 (5 bases each). The CDR3 has 14 amino acids. Germline loops: CDR1 SQVTM, CDR2 ANQGSEA. V was clipped by 3 bases and J by 5 bases, with 16 bases between them.

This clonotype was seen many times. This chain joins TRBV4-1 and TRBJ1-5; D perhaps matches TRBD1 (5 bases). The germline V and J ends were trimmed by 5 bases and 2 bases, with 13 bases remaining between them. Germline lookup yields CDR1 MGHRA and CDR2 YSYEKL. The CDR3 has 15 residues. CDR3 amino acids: CASSIRGLGNQPQHF. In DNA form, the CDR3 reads TGCGCCAGCAGCATAAGGGGTTTGGGCAATCAGCCCCAGCATTTT.

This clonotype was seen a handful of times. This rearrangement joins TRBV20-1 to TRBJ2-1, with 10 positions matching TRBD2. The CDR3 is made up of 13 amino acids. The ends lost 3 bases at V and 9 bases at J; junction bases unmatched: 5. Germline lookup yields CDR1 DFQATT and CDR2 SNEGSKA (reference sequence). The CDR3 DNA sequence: TGCAGTGCTAGCCCCCTAGCGGGAGCTGAGCAGTTCTTC. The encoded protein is CSASPLAGAEQFF.

In DNA form, the CDR3 reads TGTGCCAGCAGGAACAGGGTGGGAACCGGGGAGCTGTTTTTT. As protein: CASRNRVGTGELFF. The chain links TRBV6-5 to TRBJ2-2, with D perhaps TRBD1 (6 bases). Germline CDR1 and CDR2: MNHEY and SVGAGI. The CDR3 totals 14 residues. V was trimmed by 6 bases and J by 5 bases, leaving 13 bases between them.

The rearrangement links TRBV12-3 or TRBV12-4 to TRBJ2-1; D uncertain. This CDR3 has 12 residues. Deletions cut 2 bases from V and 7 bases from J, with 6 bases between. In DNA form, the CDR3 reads TGTGCCAGCAGTTTAACCCGGAATGAGCAGTTCTTC. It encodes CASSLTRNEQFF.

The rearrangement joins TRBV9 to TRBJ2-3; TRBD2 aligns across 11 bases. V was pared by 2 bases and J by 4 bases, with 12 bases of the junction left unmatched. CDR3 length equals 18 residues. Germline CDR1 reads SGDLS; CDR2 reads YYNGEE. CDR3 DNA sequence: TGTGCCAGCAGCGTTCGGGGCTGGACTAGCGGGCTGGCAGATACGCAGTATTTT. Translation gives CASSVRGWTSGLADTQYF. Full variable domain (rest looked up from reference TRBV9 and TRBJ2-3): DSGVTQTPKHLITATGQRVTLRCSPRSGDLSVYWYQQSLDQGLQFLIQYYNGEERAKGNILERFSAQQFPDLHSELNLSSLELGDSALYFCASSVRGWTSGLADTQYFGPGTRLTVL.

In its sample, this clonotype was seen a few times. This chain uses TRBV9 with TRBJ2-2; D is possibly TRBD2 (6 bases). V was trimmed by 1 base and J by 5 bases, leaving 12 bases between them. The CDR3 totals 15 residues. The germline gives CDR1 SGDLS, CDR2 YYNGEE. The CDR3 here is CASSVTRDWTGELFF. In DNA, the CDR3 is TGTGCCAGCAGCGTAACGCGGGATTGGACCGGGGAGCTGTTTTTT.

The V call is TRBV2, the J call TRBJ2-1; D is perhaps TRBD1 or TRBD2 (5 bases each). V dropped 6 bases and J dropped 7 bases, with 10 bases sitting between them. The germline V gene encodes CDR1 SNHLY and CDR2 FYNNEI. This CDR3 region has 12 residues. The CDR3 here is CASREAGNEQFF. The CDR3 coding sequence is TGTGCCAGCAGGGAGGCAGGGAATGAGCAGTTCTTC.

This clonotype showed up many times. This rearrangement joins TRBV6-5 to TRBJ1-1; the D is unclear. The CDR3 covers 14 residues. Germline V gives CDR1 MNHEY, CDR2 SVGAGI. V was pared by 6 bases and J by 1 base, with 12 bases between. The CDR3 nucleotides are TGTGCCAGCAGGGTGACCGCCAAGAACACTGAAGCTTTCTTT. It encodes CASRVTAKNTEAFF.

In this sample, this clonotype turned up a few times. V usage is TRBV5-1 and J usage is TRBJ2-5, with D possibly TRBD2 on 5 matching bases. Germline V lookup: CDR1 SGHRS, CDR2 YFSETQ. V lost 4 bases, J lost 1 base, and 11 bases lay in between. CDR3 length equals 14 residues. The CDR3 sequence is CASSLGLVQETQYF. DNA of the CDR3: TGCGCCAGCAGCCTCGGACTGGTCCAAGAGACCCAGTACTTC. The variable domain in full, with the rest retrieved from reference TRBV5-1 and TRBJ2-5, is KAGVTQTPRYLIKTRGQQVTLSCSPISGHRSVSWYQQTPGQGLQFLFEYFSETQRNKGNFPGRFSGRQFSNSRSEMNVSTLELGDSALYLCASSLGLVQETQYFGPGTRLLVL.

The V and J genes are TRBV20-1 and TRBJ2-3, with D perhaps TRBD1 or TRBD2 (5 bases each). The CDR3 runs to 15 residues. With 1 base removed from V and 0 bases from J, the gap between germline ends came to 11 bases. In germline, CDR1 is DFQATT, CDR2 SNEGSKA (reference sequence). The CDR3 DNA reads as TGCAGTGCTAGAGGGGAGAGGGGTAGCACAGATACGCAGTATTTT. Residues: CSARGERGSTDTQYF.

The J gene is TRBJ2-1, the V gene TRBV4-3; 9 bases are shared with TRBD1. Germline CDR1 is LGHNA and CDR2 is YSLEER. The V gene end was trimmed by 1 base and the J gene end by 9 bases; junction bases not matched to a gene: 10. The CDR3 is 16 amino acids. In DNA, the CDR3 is TGCGCCAGCAGCCAAGGGATACCGGGACAGGGATCTGAGCAGTTCTTC. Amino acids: CASSQGIPGQGSEQFF.

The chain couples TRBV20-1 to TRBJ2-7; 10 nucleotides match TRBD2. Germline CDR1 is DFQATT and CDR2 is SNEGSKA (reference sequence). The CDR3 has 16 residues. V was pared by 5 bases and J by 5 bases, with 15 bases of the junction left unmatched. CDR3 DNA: TGCAGTGCTGATAGACTAGCGGGTACAGCTGGCAACGAGCAGTACTTC. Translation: CSADRLAGTAGNEQYF.

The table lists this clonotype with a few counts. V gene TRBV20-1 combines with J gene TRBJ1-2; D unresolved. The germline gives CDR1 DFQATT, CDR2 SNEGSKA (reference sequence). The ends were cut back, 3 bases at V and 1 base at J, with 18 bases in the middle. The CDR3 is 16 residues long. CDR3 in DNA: TGCAGTGCTAGGCCATACCCCACAGTACTTAACTATGGCTACACCTTC. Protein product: CSARPYPTVLNYGYTF.

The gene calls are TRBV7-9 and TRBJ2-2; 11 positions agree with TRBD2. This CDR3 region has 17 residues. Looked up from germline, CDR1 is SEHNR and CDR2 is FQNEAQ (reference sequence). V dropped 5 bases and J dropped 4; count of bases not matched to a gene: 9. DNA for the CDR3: TGTGCCAGCAGCCGGTCCGGGACTAGCGGATCCACCGGGGAGCTGTTTTTT. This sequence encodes CASSRSGTSGSTGELFF.

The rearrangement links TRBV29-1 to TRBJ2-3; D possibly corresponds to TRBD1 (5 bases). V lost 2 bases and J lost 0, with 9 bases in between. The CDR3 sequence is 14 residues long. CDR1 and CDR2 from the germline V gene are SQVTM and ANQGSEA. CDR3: CSVEQGGSTDTQYF. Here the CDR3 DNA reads TGCAGCGTTGAACAGGGTGGCAGCACAGATACGCAGTATTTT.

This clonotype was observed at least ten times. CDR3 coding DNA: TGTGCCAGCAGCTTGACGCGGAGTGAGTCTGAAAAACTGTTTTTT. Translation gives CASSLTRSESEKLFF. This chain links TRBV5-6 with TRBJ1-4; no firm D call. This CDR3 has 15 amino acids. Germline V gene sequence: CDR1 SGHDT, CDR2 YYEEEE. V was cut by 1 base and J by 7 bases, with 14 bases left in between.

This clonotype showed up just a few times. CDR3 sequence (DNA): TGTGCCAGCAGTCCCAGGGCGGGGGGAACCCAGTACTTC. It codes for CASSPRAGGTQYF. The chain links TRBV12-3 or TRBV12-4 to TRBJ2-5, with 8 positions matching TRBD2. CDR3 length: 13 amino acids. J was trimmed by 8 bases and V by 5 bases; bases with no gene match: 7.